This T cell receptor delta chain derives from a study of delta chains in infants with herpesvirus infections. V lost 0 bases to trimming and J lost 0 bases, with 8 bases between them. The CDR3 covers 17 residues. CDR1 is GEAIGNYY, CDR2 EKD, per germline. PBMC RNA was reverse transcribed using gamma-chain- and delta-chain-specific primers. TCRdb reanalysed the RT-PCR reads with CATT. The sample holds 800 to 900 delta-chain clones, 35% to 40% seen once. The study's findings and limits: Uninfected infants and those infected after 120 days lacked the public clonotype.

Regarding this clone: What it recognizes is unknown.

The source is a human donor who was a Ugandan infant, either HIV-exposed or HIV-unexposed (not recorded which). The material sequenced was peripheral blood, taken at time point 2 of longitudinal follow-up. This chain uses TRDV2 with TRDJ3, with D uncertain. Here the CDR3 DNA reads TGTGCCTGTGACACCGCTGGACCCTCCTGGGACACCCGACAGATGTTTTTC. Translating gives CACDTAGPSWDTRQMFF.